These 26 T cell receptor beta chains came from one sample sequenced in a study of regulatory T cells in long-lasting Graves disease. Time point meaning: newly diagnosed GD, antithyroid drugs for less than 3 months. Extracted PBMC RNA gave rise to the TCR library. The authors built TCR beta libraries using iRepertoire HTBI primers and Arm-PCR of CDR3 regions. TCRdb analysed the multiplex PCR reads with MiXCR anew, one entry per CDR3 protein. The top ten hold approximately 9% of the sample, which has over 450,000 distinct CDR3 sequences, more than 10% seen once. These data were also reused for a study on T cells in Graves' hyperthyroidism and ophthalmopathy.

The sample here was peripheral blood mononuclear cells (PBMCs), taken at new diagnosis, from a patient treated with antithyroid drugs. These TCRs come from a woman in her thirties with Graves disease.

This clonotype was found many times. The rearrangement links TRBV7-2 to TRBJ1-2; TRBD1 matches 9 bases. The CDR3 covers 15 residues. Unmatched junction bases numbered 10, after V lost 3 bases and J lost 8 bases. CDR1 SGHTA and CDR2 FQGNSA come from the germline V gene. CDR3 sequence (DNA): TGTGCCAGCAGCTTCCAGTGGGGACAGGGTGAGGGCTACACCTTC. This encodes CASSFQWGQGEGYTF.

In its sample, this clonotype was seen many times. V gene TRBV7-6 combines with J gene TRBJ1-6, with no clear D. CDR1 is SGHVS, CDR2 FNYEAQ, per germline. V lost 4 bases to trimming and J lost 6 bases, with 10 bases between them. The CDR3 is 14 residues long. In DNA form, the CDR3 reads TGTGCCAGCAGCTCACGGACGGGTAATTCACCCCTCCACTTT. It yields the protein CASSSRTGNSPLHF.

This clonotype occurred many times. The gene calls are TRBV7-9 and TRBJ1-4; TRBD1 agrees at 10 bases. The CDR3 is 15 residues long. CDR1 is SEHNR, CDR2 FQNEAQ, per germline (reference sequence). V shed 4 bases, J shed 11 bases, and the junction held 10 bases outside the gene matches. The CDR3 DNA reads as TGTGCCAGCAGCTCCCTACGACAGGGGGCCGGGAAACTGTTTTTT. This translates into CASSSLRQGAGKLFF.

Only a few counts were recorded for this clonotype. The CDR3 loop reads CASSYKGALGTEAFF. The CDR3 DNA is TGTGCCAGCAGTTACAAGGGGGCTTTAGGCACTGAAGCTTTCTTT. The chain combines TRBV6-2 or TRBV6-3 with TRBJ1-1; 7 positions agree with TRBD1. This CDR3 is 15 amino acids long. Germline V lookup: CDR1 MNHEY, CDR2 SVGEGT. V gave up 2 bases and J gave up 4 bases; unmatched junction bases: 7.

This clonotype was recorded at least ten times. This chain joins TRBV5-1 and TRBJ2-1, with TRBD2 matching over 10 bases. From germline, CDR1 is SGHRS and CDR2 YFSETQ. This CDR3 is built from 16 residues. V was clipped by 2 bases and J by 7 bases; unmatched bases: 9. The chain's CDR3 is CASSFLLAGVGNEQFF. The CDR3 DNA is TGCGCCAGCAGCTTCCTGCTAGCGGGAGTAGGTAATGAGCAGTTCTTC.

This clonotype was seen ten or more times. The chain couples TRBV6-1 to TRBJ2-2; D is uncertain. The V gene's germline CDR1 is MNHNS and CDR2 SASEGT. This CDR3 has 13 amino acids. Trimming took 4 bases from V and 5 from J, leaving 8 bases between them. CDR3 in amino acids: CASSAQLTGELFF. CDR3 sequence (DNA): TGTGCCAGCAGTGCACAGCTGACCGGGGAGCTGTTTTTT.

This clonotype was detected many times. CDR3 sequence (DNA): TGTGCCAGTACTGAGCGGACCAATAATTCACCCCTCCACTTT. Translation gives CASTERTNNSPLHF. The chain carries TRBV19 and TRBJ1-6; D is uncertain. The CDR3 consists of 14 residues. V gave up 7 bases and J gave up 5 bases, with 12 bases separating them. Germline loops: CDR1 LNHDA, CDR2 SQIVND (reference sequence). Full variable domain (rest looked up from reference TRBV19 and TRBJ1-6): DGGITQSPKYLFRKEGQNVTLSCEQNLNHDAMYWYRQDPGQGLRLIYYSQIVNDFQKGDIAEGYSVSREKKESFPLTVTSAQKNPTAFYLCASTERTNNSPLHFGNGTRLTVT.

Comments on this clonotype: Given a far larger clone just one base away, this is likely a sequencing read error. J is TRBJ2-3 and V is TRBV6-1; TRBD2 aligns across 15 bases. The germline CDR1 and CDR2 sequences are MNHNS and SASEGT. V shed 6 bases and J 6 bases; nucleotides not matched to a gene: 7. This CDR3 comprises 16 residues. The CDR3 here is CASSPGTSGRMDTQYF. In nucleotides, the CDR3 is TGTGCCAGCAGCCCCGGGACTAGCGGGAGGATGGATACGCAGTATTTT.

This clonotype was counted at least ten times. The gene calls are TRBV20-1 and TRBJ2-7, with 10 bases lining up with TRBD1. The ends lost 3 bases at V and 3 bases at J; junction bases unmatched: 2. Germline V lookup: CDR1 DFQATT, CDR2 SNEGSKA (reference sequence). The CDR3 totals 13 residues. CDR3 nucleotide sequence: TGCAGTGCTAGTTGGGACAGGGGCTACGAGCAGTACTTC. Protein: CSASWDRGYEQYF.

This clonotype turned up a few times. The chain recombines TRBV5-6 with TRBJ2-2, with 8 bases that match TRBD1. CDR1 is SGHDT and CDR2 is YYEEEE in the germline V gene. V lost 3 bases to trimming and J lost 3 bases; unmatched junction nucleotides: 7. The CDR3 is 16 residues long. The CDR3 region has the DNA TGTGCCAGCAGCTCAGGACAGGGCCTGGACACCGGGGAGCTGTTTTTT. This gives the protein CASSSGQGLDTGELFF.

The chain is built from TRBV5-1 and TRBJ2-7; possible D gene TRBD2, 5 bases. V lost 0 bases and J 2 bases, leaving 12 bases between the germline ends. This CDR3 is 15 amino acids long. Per the germline V gene, CDR1 is SGHRS and CDR2 is YFSETQ. The CDR3 here is CASSLGPRGAYEQYF. The CDR3 nucleotides are TGCGCCAGCAGCTTGGGACCCCGGGGAGCCTACGAGCAGTACTTC.

This clonotype was seen repeatedly, ten times or more. The CDR3 loop reads CASSVTGGTETQYF. The CDR3 nucleotides read TGTGCCAGCAGCGTGACAGGGGGCACAGAGACCCAGTACTTC. The chain is built from TRBV9 and TRBJ2-5; the match to TRBD1 covers 10 bases. CDR1 SGDLS and CDR2 YYNGEE come from the germline V gene. J lost 4 bases, V lost 2 bases, and 2 bases had no gene match. The CDR3 spans 14 residues.

This clonotype has at least ten counts. This chain links TRBV9 with TRBJ2-7, with TRBD2 matching 10 bases. Germline V lookup: CDR1 SGDLS, CDR2 YYNGEE. CDR3 length: 16 amino acids. After removal of 0 bases from V and 2 bases from J, the junction contained 5 bases not matched to a gene. In DNA form, the CDR3 reads TGTGCCAGCAGCGTAGCAGCTAGCGGGAGTCCCTACGAGCAGTACTTC. This translates into CASSVAASGSPYEQYF.

This clonotype was seen more than once but under ten times. The genes are TRBV28 and TRBJ1-5; tentatively, D is TRBD1 (6 bases). Germline V CDR1 and CDR2: MDHEN, SYDVKM. Trimming removed 7 bases at V and 5 bases at J, with 12 bases between. The CDR3 extends over 13 amino acids. The CDR3 sequence: CASKRTVDQPQHF. Written as DNA, the CDR3 is TGTGCCAGCAAGCGGACAGTGGATCAGCCCCAGCATTTT.

This clonotype has a count of ten or more. This chain connects TRBV20-1 to TRBJ2-1; D unresolved. The CDR3 length is 15 residues. Per germline, CDR1 DFQATT and CDR2 SNEGSKA (reference sequence). Trimming shortened V by 3 bases and J by 0 bases, and 12 bases separated the two germline ends. In DNA form, the CDR3 reads TGCAGTGCTAGGTTTTTCGGATCCTCCTACAATGAGCAGTTCTTC. Its translation is CSARFFGSSYNEQFF.

This clonotype was recorded many times. This chain joins TRBV7-9 and TRBJ2-1; 8 bases are a match to TRBD2. This CDR3 has 16 amino acids. The ends lost 6 bases at V and 2 bases at J; junction bases unmatched: 9. Germline CDR1 and CDR2: SEHNR and FQNEAQ (reference sequence). CDR3 in amino acids: CASRGAGLAPYNEQFF. In nucleotides, the CDR3 is TGTGCCAGCAGAGGGGCAGGACTAGCCCCCTACAATGAGCAGTTCTTC.

This clonotype appeared many times. The gene calls are TRBV19 and TRBJ1-4; no definite D call. The germline V gene encodes CDR1 LNHDA and CDR2 SQIVND (reference sequence). V was trimmed by 9 bases and J by 7 bases, leaving 18 bases between them. There are 14 residues in the CDR3. The CDR3, as DNA: TGTGCCAGCAGCGGACGGTCCCCTCCTGAAAAACTGTTTTTT. Translated, it gives CASSGRSPPEKLFF.

This clonotype was counted between two and nine times. The gene calls are TRBV14 and TRBJ2-2, with D perhaps matching TRBD2 (5 bases). Germline values: CDR1 SGHDN, CDR2 FVKESK. The V gene lost 7 bases and the J gene lost 4 bases, with 10 bases spanning the gap. The CDR3 is made up of 13 amino acids. This chain's CDR3 is CASNTAATGELFF. The CDR3 DNA reads as TGTGCCAGCAATACAGCGGCCACCGGGGAGCTGTTTTTT.

This clonotype has a handful of counts. This chain joins TRBV11-3 and TRBJ1-1; D ambiguous. The germline CDR1 and CDR2 sequences are SGHNT and YENEEA. V was shortened by 3 bases and J by 7 bases, with 9 bases between the two germline ends. This CDR3 comprises 12 residues. The CDR3 is CASSLGLGEAFF. The CDR3 coding sequence is TGTGCCAGCAGCTTGGGGTTAGGTGAAGCTTTCTTT.

This clonotype has at least ten counts. The chain links TRBV2 to TRBJ1-3; no firm D call. Per the germline V gene, CDR1 is SNHLY and CDR2 is FYNNEI. V was trimmed by 6 bases and J by 0 bases, leaving 12 bases between them. The CDR3 covers 15 residues. The DNA of the CDR3 is TGTGCCAGCAGAGCCGGCCGGAACTCTGGAAACACCATATATTTT. It is translated as CASRAGRNSGNTIYF.

This clonotype was seen only once. This clone may be a read error of a much larger clone one base away. V usage is TRBV5-6 and J usage is TRBJ1-5; D possibly corresponds to TRBD1 (5 bases). This CDR3 comprises 16 residues. The V gene's germline CDR1 is SGHDT and CDR2 YYEEEE. The CDR3 DNA sequence: TGTGCCAGCAGCAGAATACAGGACATTAGCAATCATCCCCAGCATTTT. It translates to CASSRIQDISNHPQHF.

The chain is built from TRBV15 and TRBJ1-1; D is unclear. This CDR3 spans 16 amino acids. Trimming took 1 base from V and 0 from J, leaving 12 bases between them. The germline gives CDR1 LNHNV, CDR2 YYDKDF (reference sequence). The CDR3 protein is CATSRAPRKVNTEAFF. CDR3 sequence (DNA): TGTGCCACCAGCAGAGCGCCCCGGAAGGTGAACACTGAAGCTTTCTTT.

This clonotype was seen a single time. A much larger clone lies a single base off, so this may be a read error. The chain is built from TRBV6-1 and TRBJ1-2; the D is unclear. The CDR3 consists of 12 residues. Germline V gene sequence: CDR1 MNHNS, CDR2 SASEGT. The CDR3 DNA follows: TGTGCCAGCAGTAAAGGCAGCTATGGCTGCACCTTC. Translated, it gives CASSKGSYGCTF.

V gene TRBV7-3 combines with J gene TRBJ2-7; 11 bases fit TRBD2. Unmatched junction bases numbered 17, after V lost 5 bases and J lost 8 bases. In germline, CDR1 is SGHTA, CDR2 FQGTGA. CDR3 size: 17 residues. This chain's CDR3 is CASSLRGSGRARAKQYF. The CDR3 DNA follows: TGTGCCAGCAGCCTGCGGGGTAGCGGGAGGGCCAGGGCCAAGCAGTACTTC.

This clonotype occurred many times. The J gene is TRBJ2-1, the V gene TRBV7-3, with 9 bases that match TRBD2. CDR3 length: 15 amino acids. V shed 2 bases and J 8 bases; nucleotides not matched to a gene: 7. Germline CDR1 SGHTA, CDR2 FQGTGA. The CDR3 sequence: CASSLYPGLAYEQFF. CDR3 sequence (DNA): TGTGCCAGCAGCTTATATCCGGGACTAGCTTATGAGCAGTTCTTC.

This clonotype came up many times. The chain recombines TRBV12-3 or TRBV12-4 with TRBJ1-1, with a weak D call TRBD1 (6 bases). The CDR3 has 15 residues. Trimming shortened V by 2 bases and J by 6 bases, and 16 bases separated the two germline ends. CDR3 region: CASSLRSRGMAEAFF. CDR3 coding DNA: TGTGCCAGCAGTTTACGGAGCAGGGGTATGGCTGAAGCTTTCTTT.